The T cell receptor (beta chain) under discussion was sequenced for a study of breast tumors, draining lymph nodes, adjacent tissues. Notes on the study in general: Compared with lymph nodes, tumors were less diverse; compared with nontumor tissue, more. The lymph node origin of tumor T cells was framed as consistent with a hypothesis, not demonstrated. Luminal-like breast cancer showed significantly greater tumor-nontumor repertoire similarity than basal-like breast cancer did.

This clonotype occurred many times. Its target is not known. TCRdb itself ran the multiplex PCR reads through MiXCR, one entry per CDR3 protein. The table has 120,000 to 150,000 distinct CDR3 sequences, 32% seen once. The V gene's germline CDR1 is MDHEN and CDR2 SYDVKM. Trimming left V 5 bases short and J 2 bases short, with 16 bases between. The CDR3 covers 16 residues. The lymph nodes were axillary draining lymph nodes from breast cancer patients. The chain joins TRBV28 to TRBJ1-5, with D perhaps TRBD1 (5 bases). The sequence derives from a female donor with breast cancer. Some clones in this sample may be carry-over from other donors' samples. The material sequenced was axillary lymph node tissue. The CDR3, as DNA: TGTGCCAGCAGTAGCGGAAGCGGGACGGGCAATCAGCCCCAGCATTTT. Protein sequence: CASSSGSGTGNQPQHF.